The sequence of this T cell receptor beta chain was determined in a study of T cell repertoires in cytomegalovirus infection (dated by TCRdb to the late 2010s). About the investigation overall: The peptide stimulations were aimed at well-studied HLA-B-restricted epitopes as well as recently identified HLA-C-restricted CMV epitopes, whose presentation resists viral immunomodulation. Donor HLA type was relevant to the analysis, because carriage of CMV infection together with the matching HLA type was indicated by public TCR beta signatures.

This clonotype occurred many times. The specificity of this receptor is unknown. Per-base quality was not reported, and no clone a single base away is much larger than it. Broader findings and caveats from the paper: In the ex vivo response, HLA-C-restricted CMV-specific TCR beta clonotypes were dominant, and in two of eight donors the single most frequent clonotype came from this HLA-C-restricted group. In both this cohort and an independent roughly 330-donor cohort, the cumulative frequency of public TCR beta family members distinguished carriers of CMV infection plus the relevant HLA type.

The sequencing machine was an Illumina HiSeq 1500. TCRdb itself trimmed the public reads at Q25 with fastp, ran MiXCR and retained productive beta chains. Each entry merges the rows of one CDR3 protein and shows their most common DNA and genes. Present in this sample are around 100,000 distinct CDR3 sequences, 35% to 50% of which were seen just once. In total, the top ten clones hold approximately 69% of the sample. Taken with the paper, the label for treatment or condition translates to: in vitro stimulation with specific CMV peptide epitopes to enrich CMV-specific T cells. The material sequenced was CD8+ T cells from cultured PBMCs, taken from culture after CMV antigen stimulation. This receptor was identified in a human donor in good health (CMV status not recorded). Some clones in this sample may be carry-over from other donors' samples.

The CDR3 protein: CASSHPHSGGTDTQYF. The DNA is as follows: TGTGCCAGCAGCCATCCACACAGCGGGGGCACAGATACGCAGTATTTT. The rearranged segments are TRBV7-6 and TRBJ2-3, with TRBD2 identical over 7 junction bases. The germline V and J ends show losses of 5 bases and 1 base respectively, and no gene match explains 9 bases of the junction. The germline V gene gives CDR1 as SGHVS and CDR2 as FNYEAQ. CDR3 length: 16 amino acids, cysteine to phenylalanine. Left in the record is the CDR3 DNA by itself, 48 bases read in frame from the first base.